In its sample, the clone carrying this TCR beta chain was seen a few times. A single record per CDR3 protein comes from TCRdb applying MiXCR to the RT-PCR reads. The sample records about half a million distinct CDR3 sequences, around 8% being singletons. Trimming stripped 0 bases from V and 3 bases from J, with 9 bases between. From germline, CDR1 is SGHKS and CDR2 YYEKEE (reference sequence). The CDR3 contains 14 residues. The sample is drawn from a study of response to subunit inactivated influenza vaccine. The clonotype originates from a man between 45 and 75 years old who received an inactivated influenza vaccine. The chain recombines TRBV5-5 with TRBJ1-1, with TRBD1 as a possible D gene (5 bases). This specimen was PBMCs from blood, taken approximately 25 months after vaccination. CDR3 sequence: CASSLEARDTEAFF. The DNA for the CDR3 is TGTGCCAGCAGCTTGGAGGCCAGGGACACTGAAGCTTTCTTT.